These T cell receptor beta chains were read from a single sample in a study of OX40 agonist ivuxolimab in advanced cancers. The method was immunoSEQ multiplex PCR; TCRdb's version includes in-frame clones alone and lacks a portion of them. The data show fewer than 90,000 clones, with about 89% seen just once and around 0.4% held by the top ten. The material sequenced was CD4+ or CD8+ T cells sorted from blood, taken in a trial of the OX40 agonist ivuxolimab. The receptors shown here come from an adult with an advanced solid tumor such as melanoma, head and neck, liver or kidney cancer. CDR3s include the opening cysteine and the closing phenylalanine or tryptophan. D genes are given only for firm matches. Where a row states a size, it is once, few, many or the class of an expanded clone; other rows omit it.

J	V	size	D	DNA	CDR3
TRBJ2-1	TRBV4-1	NA	TRBD2	TGCGCCAGCCGGACTAGCGGGAATGACAATGAGCAGTTCTTC	CASRTSGNDNEQFF
TRBJ2-7	TRBV11-3	NA	TRBD1	TGTGCCAGCAGCTTAGGACAGGGCAATTTCTACGAGCAGTACTTC	CASSLGQGNFYEQYF
TRBJ2-5	TRBV30	NA	NA	TGTGCCTGGAGTGTAGAAGGAGAGACCCAGTACTTC	CAWSVEGETQYF
TRBJ1-5	TRBV30	few	NA	TGTGCCTGGGGGAAACAGGGCTACATAAATCAGCCCCAGCATTTT	CAWGKQGYINQPQHF
TRBJ1-3	TRBV18	NA	NA	TGTGCCAGCTCACCGGCGGCTAACGCTGGAAACACCATATATTTT	CASSPAANAGNTIYF
TRBJ1-1	TRBV30	NA	TRBD1	TGTGCCTGGGAAATCACAGGGGGCACTGAAGCTTTCTTT	CAWEITGGTEAFF
TRBJ1-1	TRBV5-4	NA	NA	TGTGCCAGCAGTCTCCGGGAGCCGAACACTGAAGCTTTCTTT	CASSLREPNTEAFF
TRBJ2-3	TRBV5-1	once	TRBD2	TGCGCCAGCAGCCCTGGGACTAAGGTTGGAGATACGCAGTATTTT	CASSPGTKVGDTQYF
TRBJ1-1	TRBV2	NA	NA	TGTGCCAGCAGTGTAAGGCAGACGAACACTGAAGCTTTCTTT	CASSVRQTNTEAFF
TRBJ2-7	TRBV6-1	NA	NA	TGTGCCAGCAGGAGAATTGGGACTCTCGAGCAGTACTTC	CASRRIGTLEQYF
TRBJ1-2	TRBV5-5	NA	NA	TGTGCCAGCAGCCCCCGGGGCTGGAGCTATGGCTACACCTTC	CASSPRGWSYGYTF
TRBJ2-5	TRBV5-1	NA	TRBD2	TGCGCCAGCAGGCGAGTCACTAGCGGGGCTCAAGAGACCCAGTACTTC	CASRRVTSGAQETQYF
TRBJ2-2	TRBV4-1	NA	TRBD1	TGCGCCAGCAGCCAGGGGGACAGCGACACCGGGGAGCTGTTTTTT	CASSQGDSDTGELFF
TRBJ2-3	TRBV19	NA	TRBD1	TGTGCCAGTACGCAGGGGGCTAACACAGATACGCAGTATTTT	CASTQGANTDTQYF
TRBJ2-5	TRBV6-5	NA	TRBD1	TGTGCCAGCAGTAAAGGACAGGGGGCAGGGGAGACCCAGTACTTC	CASSKGQGAGETQYF
TRBJ1-2	TRBV7-2	NA	NA	TGTGCCAGCAGCTTACAGCTTCTCGTAGAGAACAGGGAGCGTGGCTACACCTTC	CASSLQLLVENRERGYTF
TRBJ2-1	TRBV5-6	NA	NA	TGTGCCAGCAGGTCTGCGGGGTCGAATGAGCAGTTCTTC	CASRSAGSNEQFF
TRBJ2-6	TRBV19	NA	NA	TGTGCCAGTACCCCGACAAAGGACTCTGGGGCCAACGTCCTGACTTTC	CASTPTKDSGANVLTF
TRBJ2-3	TRBV7-9	NA	NA	TGTGCCAGCAGCTCAACACCCAATACGCAGTATTTT	CASSSTPNTQYF
TRBJ2-1	TRBV7-6	few	NA	TGTGCCAGCAGCTTGGGAACTAGGAGGTACAATGAGCAGTTCTTC	CASSLGTRRYNEQFF
TRBJ1-2	TRBV14	NA	NA	TGTGCCAGCAGCCAAGATCGAGCTTCCGGGAGCTACACCTTC	CASSQDRASGSYTF
TRBJ1-3	TRBV4-2	NA	NA	TGTGCCAGCAGCCAAGATAGAGGGTCAGGAAACACCATATATTTT	CASSQDRGSGNTIYF
TRBJ1-1	TRBV19	NA	TRBD1	TGTGCCAGTAGTATAAGCAGGGGGCAGACTGAAGCTTTCTTT	CASSISRGQTEAFF
TRBJ2-7	TRBV5-4	NA	TRBD1	TGTGCCAGCAGCCCGCTGGGGGGGACAGGGAGTAACTACGAGCAGTACTTC	CASSPLGGTGSNYEQYF
TRBJ2-2	TRBV7-7	NA	NA	TGTGCCAGCAGCTTATATGGCGATTCCGCCGGGGAGCTGTTTTTT	CASSLYGDSAGELFF
TRBJ1-2	TRBV6-1	once	NA	TGTGCCAGCAGTTTAAATCCTTCCTATGGCTACACCTTC	CASSLNPSYGYTF
TRBJ2-7	TRBV5-4	NA	NA	TGTGCCAGCAGTTCAGCGGGACAGAACTACGAGCAGTACTTC	CASSSAGQNYEQYF
TRBJ2-3	TRBV28	few	NA	TGTGCCAGCAGTTTATTGGGGAGCGGAGCGGGTATAAGCACAGATACGCAGTATTTT	CASSLLGSGAGISTDTQYF
TRBJ2-7	TRBV6-1	few	TRBD1	TGTGCCAGCTGGGACAGGTCCTCCTACGAGCAGTACTTC	CASWDRSSYEQYF
TRBJ1-1	TRBV2	NA	NA	TGTGCCAGCAGTCTAGACACGAACACTGAAGCTTTCTTT	CASSLDTNTEAFF
TRBJ1-1	TRBV19	once	NA	TGTGCCAGTAAGTTCGCCAGCCTGAACACTGAAGCTTTCTTT	CASKFASLNTEAFF
TRBJ2-7	TRBV5-1	NA	NA	TGCGCCAGCAGCCCAGGGGGCCCTAGCGGGCATGGGGCCTACGAGCAGTACTTC	CASSPGGPSGHGAYEQYF
TRBJ1-5	TRBV6-6	NA	NA	TGTGCCAGCAGTCGAAAGTCGAGGGATCAGCCCCAGCATTTT	CASSRKSRDQPQHF
TRBJ2-5	TRBV2	NA	TRBD1	TGTGCCAGCAGTCTCCTACAGGGGGCTGGGGAGACCCAGTACTTC	CASSLLQGAGETQYF
TRBJ1-2	TRBV18	NA	TRBD1	TGTGCCAGCTCACCTATGGACAGGGAGGTGTATGGCTACACCTTC	CASSPMDREVYGYTF
TRBJ2-7	TRBV30	NA	TRBD2	TGTGCCTGGAGAGGTGCTAGCGGGAGCCACGAGCAGTACTTC	CAWRGASGSHEQYF
TRBJ1-4	TRBV21-1	NA	NA	TGTGCCAGCAGCAAAGTAGTGCAGGGCAGGGGATTAAGAACTAATGAAAAACTGTTTTTT	CASSKVVQGRGLRTNEKLFF
TRBJ2-2	TRBV7-2	NA	TRBD2	TGTGCCAGCAGCTTAATCGGGACTAGCGGGAGCACCGGGGAGCTGTTTTTT	CASSLIGTSGSTGELFF
TRBJ2-1	TRBV6-1	NA	TRBD1	TGTGCCAGCCAACCCCCCGGGACAGGGGATCTGGTGCAGTTCTTC	CASQPPGTGDLVQFF
TRBJ1-5	TRBV2	NA	TRBD1	TGTGCCAGCAGTGGCGGGACAGCTCAGCCCCAGCATTTT	CASSGGTAQPQHF
TRBJ2-7	TRBV27	once	NA	TGTGCCAGCAGTTTGCAAGCTGCAGGGAAGGCCTACGAGCAGTACTTT	CASSLQAAGKAYEQYF
TRBJ1-3	TRBV10-3	once	NA	TGTGCCATCAGTGAGTCGCAGGGCTCTGGAAACACCATATATTTT	CAISESQGSGNTIYF
TRBJ2-3	TRBV7-9	NA	NA	TGTGCCAGCACCCCGACAGATACGCAGTATTTT	CASTPTDTQYF
TRBJ2-4	TRBV7-2	NA	NA	TGTGCCAGCAGCACCGGGAGCAAAAACATTCAGTACTTC	CASSTGSKNIQYF
TRBJ2-4	TRBV27	NA	TRBD2	TGTGCCAGCAGTTTAGGGGCGGGAGGGCCCCAAAACATTCAGTACTTC	CASSLGAGGPQNIQYF
TRBJ1-2	TRBV19	NA	NA	TGTGCCATCAGTGACGGATACTATGGCTACACCTTC	CAISDGYYGYTF
TRBJ2-3	TRBV7-8	NA	NA	TGTGCCAGCAGAAGGCGAGGGCAGAGCACAGATACGCAGTATTTT	CASRRRGQSTDTQYF
TRBJ1-4	TRBV7-2	NA	NA	TGTGCCAGCAGTTTTTGGGGTCAGGATGAAAAACTGTTTTTT	CASSFWGQDEKLFF
TRBJ1-1	TRBV7-9	NA	NA	TGTGCCATTCGGACGGTGAACACTGAAGCTTTCTTT	CAIRTVNTEAFF
TRBJ1-2	TRBV28	NA	TRBD1	TGTGCCAGCAGTTTATTATGGGACAGTGGCTATGGCTACACCTTC	CASSLLWDSGYGYTF
TRBJ1-5	TRBV18	NA	NA	TGTGCCAGCTCACCCATACAGGGAGTAGAAGGGCCCCAGCATTTT	CASSPIQGVEGPQHF
TRBJ2-7	TRBV11-3	few	NA	TGTGCCAGCAGCTTAGATTACGGAACCCCGCCGTACGAGCAGTACTTC	CASSLDYGTPPYEQYF
TRBJ1-4	TRBV29-1	NA	NA	TGCAGCGTTTATGGGGGGGGTTCTGAAAAACTGTTTTTT	CSVYGGGSEKLFF
TRBJ1-1	TRBV6-1	NA	NA	TGTGCCAGCAGACCCCGGGACAATGAAGCTTTCTTT	CASRPRDNEAFF
TRBJ2-3	TRBV7-2	NA	TRBD2	TGTGCCAGCAGCCTGGGGGCCCTAGCGGGAGGGACAGATACGCAGTATTTT	CASSLGALAGGTDTQYF
TRBJ2-7	TRBV12-5	NA	TRBD1	TGTGCTAGTGGTTTGTCCCGGACAGGGTATCCCTCCAACGAGCAGTACTTC	CASGLSRTGYPSNEQYF
TRBJ2-1	TRBV25-1	NA	TRBD1	TGTGCCAGCAGTGATTCGAAGGGGGCGTCCCTCAATGAGCAGTTCTTC	CASSDSKGASLNEQFF
TRBJ1-5	TRBV10-3	once	NA	TGTGCCATCAGTTCCGGGACCCAGGGCCAGCCCCAGCATTTT	CAISSGTQGQPQHF
TRBJ2-7	TRBV11-2	once	NA	TGTGCCAGCAGCTCGCAGCCGGGACCTCAAGACTACGAGCAGTACTTC	CASSSQPGPQDYEQYF
TRBJ2-2	TRBV7-2	NA	NA	TGTGCCAGCAGCTTAGCGGCAGGGAACACCGGGGAGCTGTTTTTT	CASSLAAGNTGELFF